Presented here are 24 T cell receptor beta chains from one specimen sequenced in a study of Ad26.COV2.S vaccination and SARS-CoV-2 variants. Clones were read by immunoSEQ multiplex PCR, and TCRdb kept only the in-frame ones, dropping some. The data contain 350,000 to 550,000 clones, roughly 89% of them singletons. This sample's treatment: 15 to 20 received Ad26.COV2.S at low or high dose, single or two shots; 5 received placebo; per-sample allocation not given. Sampling happened 63 days after the first vaccine or placebo injection. The sequenced sample was peripheral blood, obtained in a trial of Ad26.COV2.S vaccine versus placebo. The receptors here all came from a person aged 18-60 years who received the Ad26.COV2.S COVID-19 vaccine or a placebo.

The rearrangement joins TRBV6-5 to TRBJ2-2; possibly TRBD2 for D (6 bases). With 7 bases removed from V and 6 bases from J, the gap between germline ends came to 15 bases. The length of the CDR3 is 14 residues. In germline, CDR1 is MNHEY, CDR2 SVGAGI. CDR3 bases: TGTGCCAGCACGGGACTTCACCGCGCCGGGGAGCTGTTTTTT. Translation: CASTGLHRAGELFF.

The chain joins TRBV10-3 to TRBJ2-5; possibly TRBD1 or TRBD2 for D (5 bases each). The CDR3 covers 14 residues. Germline V gene data show CDR1 as ENHRY and CDR2 as SYGVKD. V lost 7 bases, J lost 1 base, and 13 bases lay in between. The CDR3 DNA sequence: TGTGCCATCACCTCGGGAACAGGCCAAGAGACCCAGTACTTC. It translates to CAITSGTGQETQYF.

The chain couples TRBV7-9 to TRBJ2-5; 9 bases are a match to TRBD2. Germline CDR1 SEHNR, CDR2 FQNEAQ (reference sequence). V lost 1 base to trimming and J lost 5 bases; unmatched junction nucleotides: 14. This CDR3 comprises 18 residues. CDR3 sequence (DNA): TGTGCCAGCAGCTTAGAGTTAGGCCTAGCGGGAACTATGGAGACCCAGTACTTC. It specifies CASSLELGLAGTMETQYF.

The chain uses TRBV6-2 or TRBV6-3 and TRBJ2-1, with D possibly being TRBD2 (6 bases). Trimming left V 3 bases short and J 3 bases short, with 12 bases between. CDR1 and CDR2 (germline): MNHEY, SVGEGT. This CDR3 has 15 amino acids. In nucleotides, the CDR3 is TGTGCCAGCAGTTATATAGCGGTGCACTACAATGAGCAGTTCTTC. Encoded protein: CASSYIAVHYNEQFF.

This clone appeared once. V gene TRBV29-1 combines with J gene TRBJ2-5, with D possibly matching TRBD2 (5 bases). The CDR3 is 14 amino acids. Trimming shortened V by 1 base and J by 4 bases, and 13 bases separated the two germline ends. Germline CDR1 is SQVTM and CDR2 is ANQGSEA. The CDR3: CSVEGALAGETQYF. The CDR3 DNA is TGCAGCGTTGAAGGGGCGCTAGCTGGAGAGACCCAGTACTTC.

CDR3 sequence reads: CASSRDSGEQFF. DNA for the CDR3: TGCGCCAGCAGCCGAGATAGCGGTGAGCAGTTCTTC. V usage is TRBV4-1 and J usage is TRBJ2-1, with D possibly matching TRBD2 (6 bases). Trimming removed 4 bases from V and 9 bases from J, with 10 bases in between. Germline V CDR1 and CDR2: MGHRA, YSYEKL. This CDR3 spans 12 amino acids.

The V gene is TRBV10-3, the J gene TRBJ2-5; D uncertain. The V end was cut by 6 bases, the J end by 4 bases, with 12 bases between. From germline, CDR1 is ENHRY and CDR2 SYGVKD. The CDR3 consists of 13 residues. The CDR3, as DNA: TGTGCCATCAGCCCGGCTAGGATAGAGACCCAGTACTTC. Its protein is CAISPARIETQYF.

The chain has TRBV7-6 and TRBJ1-3; the D gene is possibly TRBD1 (6 bases). The CDR3 is made up of 16 amino acids. Trimming took off 5 bases at V and 3 bases at J, with 17 bases between the two ends. From germline, CDR1 is SGHVS and CDR2 FNYEAQ. CDR3 sequence: CASSPYGGRSGNTIYF. As DNA, the CDR3 is TGTGCCAGCAGCCCTTACGGGGGCCGGAGTGGAAACACCATATATTTT.

CDR3 coding DNA: TGTGCCAGCAGCGTCACTAGCGGGAGGTCCTACAATGAGCAGTTCTTC. This codes for CASSVTSGRSYNEQFF. The rearrangement links TRBV7-2 to TRBJ2-1, with 12 nucleotides matching TRBD2. There are 16 residues in the CDR3. V lost 5 bases and J lost 1; bases outside the gene matches: 3. CDR1 and CDR2 from the germline V gene are SGHTA and FQGNSA.

The J gene is TRBJ2-3, the V gene TRBV7-2; D is uncertain. There are 13 residues in the CDR3. Trimming removed 3 bases at V and 6 bases at J, with 10 bases between. CDR1 and CDR2 (germline): SGHTA, FQGNSA. The CDR3 is CASSFPKGDTQYF. CDR3 DNA sequence: TGTGCCAGCAGCTTCCCTAAAGGGGATACGCAGTATTTT.

The chain combines TRBV24-1 with TRBJ2-7; 9 bases map to TRBD1. This CDR3 has 13 residues. Per germline, CDR1 KGHDR and CDR2 SFDVKD. CDR3 DNA: TGTGCCACCAGTGACCTCCTTGACAGGGGGATAGACGTC. Amino acids: CATSDLLDRGIDV.

The V call is TRBV3-1 (or the pseudogene TRBV3-2), the J call TRBJ1-2; D remains ambiguous. Germline lookup yields CDR1 LGHDT and CDR2 YNNKEL (reference sequence). V lost 2 bases, J lost 4 bases, and 11 bases lay in between. CDR3 length: 14 amino acids. CDR3 region: CASSQTIFPYGYTF. Written as DNA, the CDR3 is TGTGCCAGCAGCCAAACGATTTTTCCCTATGGCTACACCTTC.

The genes are TRBV4-3 and TRBJ2-3, with 8 positions matching TRBD2. Germline V gene sequence: CDR1 LGHNA, CDR2 YSLEER. V dropped 1 base and J dropped 3; count of bases not matched to a gene: 12. This CDR3 has 18 residues. The CDR3 region has the DNA TGCGCCAGCAGCCAAGGAGGGACTAGGGGGATGAATACAGATACGCAGTATTTT. Translation: CASSQGGTRGMNTDTQYF.

The chain has TRBV7-6 and TRBJ2-1; D might be TRBD2 (5 bases). The CDR3 runs to 15 residues. V lost 1 base to trimming and J lost 0 bases, with 7 bases between them. Germline V gives CDR1 SGHVS, CDR2 FNYEAQ. CDR3 loop: CASSLVGSSYNEQFF. Written as DNA, the CDR3 is TGTGCCAGCAGCTTAGTTGGGAGCTCCTACAATGAGCAGTTCTTC.

V and J are TRBV27 and TRBJ1-2, with 11 nucleotides matching TRBD1. Looked up from germline, CDR1 is MNHEY and CDR2 is SMNVEV (reference sequence). The V and J ends lost 5 bases and 6 bases, in that order; junction bases with no gene match: 5. The CDR3 length is 14 residues. CDR3 nucleotides: TGTGCCAGCAGTCCGGGACAGGGGGTGAATGGCTACACCTTC. Translation gives CASSPGQGVNGYTF.

This clone was counted once. V is TRBV5-1 and J is TRBJ1-5; TRBD1 matches 7 bases. This CDR3 region has 15 residues. Trimming cost V 4 bases and J 5 bases; bases outside gene matches: 9. Germline lookup yields CDR1 SGHRS and CDR2 YFSETQ. CDR3 protein: CASSPETGSYQPQHF. In DNA, the CDR3 is TGCGCCAGCAGCCCGGAGACAGGGTCTTATCAGCCCCAGCATTTT.

The genes are TRBV9 and TRBJ2-7; 7 bases agree with TRBD1. Germline values: CDR1 SGDLS, CDR2 YYNGEE. V lost 3 bases to trimming and J lost 7 bases; unmatched junction nucleotides: 7. The CDR3 runs to 13 residues. In nucleotides, the CDR3 is TGTGCCAGCAGCGCAACAGGGGTAGGAGAGCAGTACTTC. As protein: CASSATGVGEQYF.

This chain links TRBV4-1 with TRBJ2-7; the match to TRBD2 covers 7 bases. This CDR3 is built from 13 residues. Looked up from germline, CDR1 is MGHRA and CDR2 is YSYEKL. The trim removed 5 bases at V and 6 bases at J, leaving 7 bases unmatched. For the CDR3, the DNA is TGCGCCAGCAGCTTCAGTAGCGGGCGCGAGCAGTACTTC. It translates to CASSFSSGREQYF.

This clone was observed a single time. The chain employs TRBV10-3 and TRBJ1-5; a possible D gene is TRBD1 (5 bases). The CDR3 has 15 residues. In germline, CDR1 is ENHRY, CDR2 SYGVKD. Trimming shortened V by 11 bases and J by 2 bases, and 19 bases separated the two germline ends. Here the CDR3 reads CAASRVKGGNQPQHF. The CDR3 DNA is TGTGCCGCGTCCAGGGTCAAAGGCGGCAATCAGCCCCAGCATTTT.

This clone has only a few counts. The rearrangement joins TRBV10-3 to TRBJ2-2; 9 bases fit TRBD1. V lost 10 bases to trimming and J lost 6 bases; unmatched junction nucleotides: 12. Per germline, CDR1 ENHRY and CDR2 SYGVKD. This CDR3 is 15 amino acids long. CDR3: CATNRQGVESGELFF. CDR3 nucleotides: TGTGCCACGAACAGACAGGGGGTTGAATCCGGGGAGCTGTTTTTT.

The rearrangement uses TRBV3-1 (or the pseudogene TRBV3-2) and TRBJ1-2, with D perhaps TRBD1 (5 bases). Per germline, CDR1 LGHDT and CDR2 YNNKEL (reference sequence). This CDR3 is built from 13 residues. Trimming stripped 2 bases from V and 3 bases from J, with 7 bases between. The CDR3 here is CASSQQGDYGYTF. CDR3 nucleotides: TGTGCCAGCAGCCAACAGGGTGACTATGGCTACACCTTC.

This clone was recorded once. The chain combines TRBV7-2 with TRBJ2-1, with 7 bases lining up with TRBD1. Germline trimming cut 4 bases from V and 3 bases from J; bases unmatched to any gene: 9. CDR1 and CDR2 from the germline V gene are SGHTA and FQGNSA. The CDR3 spans 16 residues. Here the CDR3 DNA reads TGTGCCAGCAGCTACCTTCTAGGGGGCGGCTACAATGAGCAGTTCTTC. It encodes CASSYLLGGGYNEQFF.

J is TRBJ2-6 and V is TRBV5-6, with TRBD2 identical over 7 bases. There are 19 residues in the CDR3. Trimming took 0 bases from V and 2 from J; bases not matched to a gene: 11. From germline, CDR1 is SGHDT and CDR2 YYEEEE. CDR3 sequence reads: CASSLVGLGLIAGANVLTF. Written as DNA, the CDR3 is TGTGCCAGCAGCTTGGTTGGACTAGGCCTAATAGCTGGGGCCAACGTCCTGACTTTC. Full variable domain (outside the CDR3, taken from reference TRBV5-6 and TRBJ2-6): DAGVTQSPTHLIKTRGQQVTLRCSPKSGHDTVSWYQQALGQGPQFIFQYYEEEERQRGNFPDRFSGHQFPNYSSELNVNALLLGDSALYLCASSLVGLGLIAGANVLTFGAGSRLTVL.

This chain connects TRBV9 to TRBJ1-2, with a weak D call TRBD1 (6 bases). Trimming left V 4 bases short and J 8 bases short, with 18 bases between. The CDR3 spans 14 residues. Germline V gene lookup returns CDR1 SGDLS and CDR2 YYNGEE. The DNA of the CDR3 is TGTGCCAGCAGCCCGGCCGGGACATCGCTAGGCTACACCTTC. This gives the protein CASSPAGTSLGYTF. Complete variable domain (other parts from reference TRBV9 and TRBJ1-2): DSGVTQTPKHLITATGQRVTLRCSPRSGDLSVYWYQQSLDQGLQFLIQYYNGEERAKGNILERFSAQQFPDLHSELNLSSLELGDSALYFCASSPAGTSLGYTFGSGTRLTVV.